This T cell receptor (beta chain) was documented in a study of blood T cell repertoires in COVID-19. Germline V lookup: CDR1 GTSNPN, CDR2 SVGIG (reference sequence). V shed 0 bases and J 4 bases; nucleotides not matched to a gene: 3. This CDR3 contains 13 residues. Study processing details: Amplifying reference gene primers gave estimates of nucleated cell counts. The protocol was immunoSEQ multiplex PCR, while the TCRdb copy is restricted to in-frame clones and leaves out a portion. That table furnishes V, J and clone size, whereas the DNA furnished D and trimming. This sample yields around 26,000 clones, of which about 92% are seen a single time; 2.1% belongs to the top ten.

The TCR sequence derives from a human donor in a cohort sampled during active COVID-19. The chain joins TRBV30 to TRBJ2-7, with 7 bases lining up with TRBD1. Sequencing was carried out using peripheral blood. For the CDR3, the DNA is TGTGCCTGGAGTGTCGGGACAGCTTACGAGCAGTACTTC. This gives the protein CAWSVGTAYEQYF.